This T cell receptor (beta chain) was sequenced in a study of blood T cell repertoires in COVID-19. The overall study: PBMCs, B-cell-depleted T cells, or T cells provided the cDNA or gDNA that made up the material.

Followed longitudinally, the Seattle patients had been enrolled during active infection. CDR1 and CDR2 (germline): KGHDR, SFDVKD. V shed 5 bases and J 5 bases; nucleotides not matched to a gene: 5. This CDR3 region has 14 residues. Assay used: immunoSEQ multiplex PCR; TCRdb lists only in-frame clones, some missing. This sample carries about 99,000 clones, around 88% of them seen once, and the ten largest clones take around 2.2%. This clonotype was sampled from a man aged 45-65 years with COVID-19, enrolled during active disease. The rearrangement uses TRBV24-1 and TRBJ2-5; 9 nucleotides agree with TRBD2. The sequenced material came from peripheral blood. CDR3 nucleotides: TGTGCCACCAGTGCGAGCGGGGGGTCTGAGACCCAGTACTTC. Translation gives CATSASGGSETQYF.